The rows below give T cell receptor beta chains drawn from one sample of a study of shared clonotypes between healthy human individuals. Libraries were prepared by immunoSEQ multiplex PCR; TCRdb keeps only in-frame clonotypes and omits some of them. Among millions of clones listed, around nine tenths were seen once. Sample: naive CD4+ T cells sorted from blood. These receptors were taken from a man between 18 and 29 years old in good health. The CDR3 runs from the conserved cysteine through the conserved F or W.

v_gene: TRBV30; CDR3aa: CAWSAGLAGGPRDEQYF
v_gene: TRBV21-1; CDR3aa: CASSRPGYTF
v_gene: TRBV30; CDR3aa: CAWGSRVAGELFF
v_gene: TRBV5-1; CDR3aa: CASSPGEYYEQYF
v_gene: TRBV7-2; CDR3aa: CASSPDRVAHQPQHF
v_gene: TRBV9; CDR3aa: CASSPLPGGAANEQFF
v_gene: TRBV9; CDR3aa: CASSFGPGGFQETQYF
v_gene: TRBV30; CDR3aa: CAWSVPGIMNTEAFF
v_gene: TRBV5-6; CDR3aa: CASSGGTGRNTGELFF
v_gene: TRBV7-9; CDR3aa: CASSSRDGTYEQYF
v_gene: TRBV19; CDR3aa: CASSMVAGNTEAFF
v_gene: TRBV10-3; CDR3aa: CAISDDPRSDREAFF
v_gene: TRBV28; CDR3aa: CASSSGQGSEKLFF
v_gene: TRBV10-3; CDR3aa: CAISDRAGGYNEQFF
v_gene: TRBV1; CDR3aa: CTSSHRGRSTEAFF
v_gene: TRBV25-1; CDR3aa: CANSTGFNTEAFF
v_gene: TRBV18; CDR3aa: CASSRESGGNTIYF
v_gene: TRBV6-6; CDR3aa: CASSGTGVNYGYTF
v_gene: TRBV10-3; CDR3aa: CAISESRDRGPGEQYF
v_gene: TRBV5-4; CDR3aa: CASSRDRGTYGYTF
v_gene: TRBV5-4; CDR3aa: CASSQTPSTDTQYF
v_gene: TRBV5-1; CDR3aa: CASGLAGGSTDTQYF